These 26 T cell receptor beta chains were all obtained from the same sample, sequenced in a study of blood T cell repertoires in COVID-19. Produced via immunoSEQ multiplex PCR; TCRdb's table is partial and in-frame only. Of around 300,000 clones listed, roughly 90% are singletons. The sample taken for sequencing was peripheral blood. These receptors originate from a woman in her fifties or sixties with active or convalescent COVID-19.

The rearrangement links TRBV28 to TRBJ2-2; D unclear. The CDR3 is made up of 13 amino acids. The germline V and J ends were trimmed by 6 bases and 0 bases, with 5 bases remaining between them. Germline lookup yields CDR1 MDHEN and CDR2 SYDVKM. Written as DNA, the CDR3 is TGTGCCAGCAGATCCTCGAACACCGGGGAGCTGTTTTTT. Amino acids: CASRSSNTGELFF.

This chain uses TRBV11-2 with TRBJ2-2; TRBD1 might be the D (5 bases). The CDR3 extends over 15 amino acids. CDR1 and CDR2 from the germline V gene are SGHAT and FQNNGV. The V gene lost 1 base and the J gene lost 7 bases, with 13 bases spanning the gap. The CDR3 here is CASSLGSRVGGELFF. In DNA form, the CDR3 reads TGTGCCAGCAGCTTAGGTTCCAGGGTTGGCGGGGAGCTGTTTTTT.

The DNA for the CDR3 is TGTGCCAGCGGTCCTTATACCGGGGAGCTGTTTTTT. Its translation is CASGPYTGELFF. The chain couples TRBV6-6 to TRBJ2-2; D ambiguous. Trimming removed 8 bases from V and 5 bases from J, with 9 bases in between. This CDR3 region has 12 residues. The germline V gene encodes CDR1 MNHNY and CDR2 SVGAGI (reference sequence).

The V and J genes are TRBV18 and TRBJ1-5, with 7 bases lining up with TRBD1. This CDR3 is built from 15 residues. J lost 6 bases, V lost 4 bases, and 9 bases had no gene match. The germline V gene encodes CDR1 KGHSH and CDR2 LQKENI. The CDR3, as DNA: TGTGCCAGCTCACTCAACCAGGGGGTGAGTCAGCCCCAGCATTTT. Translation: CASSLNQGVSQPQHF.

V gene TRBV18 combines with J gene TRBJ1-2, with 8 bases aligning to TRBD1. V lost 3 bases and J lost 4; bases outside the gene matches: 10. The CDR3 consists of 16 residues. CDR1 KGHSH and CDR2 LQKENI come from the germline V gene. Here the CDR3 reads CASSPRLDRVAYGYTF. DNA for the CDR3: TGTGCCAGCTCACCCCGCTTGGACAGGGTGGCCTATGGCTACACCTTC. The whole variable domain, remainder taken from reference TRBV18 and TRBJ1-2, is NAGVMQNPRHLVRRRGQEARLRCSPMKGHSHVYWYRQLPEEGLKFMVYLQKENIIDESGMPKERFSAEFPKEGPSILRIQQVVRGDSAAYFCASSPRLDRVAYGYTFGSGTRLTVV.

The chain recombines TRBV6-5 with TRBJ1-5, with D maybe TRBD1 (5 bases). V was trimmed by 8 bases and J by 4 bases, leaving 12 bases between them. Germline lookup yields CDR1 MNHEY and CDR2 SVGAGI. The CDR3 is made up of 13 amino acids. The CDR3 DNA reads as TGTGCCAGCCTGGGGACTCGGAATCAGCCCCAGCATTTT. It encodes CASLGTRNQPQHF.

V and J are TRBV5-6 and TRBJ1-3, with 11 bases identical to TRBD1. Germline lookup yields CDR1 SGHDT and CDR2 YYEEEE. CDR3 length: 16 amino acids. J gave up 3 bases and V 4 bases, and 6 bases lay outside the gene matches. CDR3 bases: TGTGCCAGCAGCGTGGACAGGGGGCTAGGTGGAAACACCATATATTTT. Its protein is CASSVDRGLGGNTIYF.

V is TRBV3-1 (or the pseudogene TRBV3-2) and J is TRBJ2-1; the D gene is possibly TRBD2 (6 bases). The CDR3 extends over 16 amino acids. Trimming took off 0 bases at V and 5 bases at J, with 14 bases between the two ends. CDR1 and CDR2 from the germline V gene are LGHDT and YNNKEL (reference sequence). The CDR3: CASSQDGIADNNEQFF. For the CDR3, the DNA is TGTGCCAGCAGCCAAGATGGGATAGCGGACAACAATGAGCAGTTCTTC.

The V gene is TRBV30, the J gene TRBJ1-5, with TRBD1 as a possible D gene (5 bases). The CDR3 runs 15 residues. The V end lost 2 bases, the J end lost 3 bases, and 14 bases lay between the germline ends. The germline CDR1 and CDR2 sequences are GTSNPN and SVGIG (reference sequence). The CDR3 region is CAWSQGARDNQPQHF. CDR3 sequence (DNA): TGTGCCTGGAGTCAAGGGGCCAGGGACAATCAGCCCCAGCATTTT.

The table lists this clone with a few counts. The CDR3 region has the DNA TGTGCCAGCAGTTATTGGGAGAACCAAAACATTCAGTACTTC. Translation: CASSYWENQNIQYF. The J gene is TRBJ2-4, the V gene TRBV6-2 or TRBV6-3; a possible D gene is TRBD2 (5 bases). Germline CDR1 and CDR2: MNHEY and SVGEGT. The V gene lost 3 bases and the J gene lost 5 bases, with 11 bases spanning the gap. This CDR3 has 14 amino acids.

The chain links TRBV4-3 to TRBJ1-6; 10 nucleotides agree with TRBD1. Losses at the gene ends were 4 bases for V and 10 bases for J; bases not matched to a gene: 4. Germline-derived CDR1 and CDR2 are LGHNA and YSLEER. CDR3 length: 14 amino acids. The CDR3 loop is CASSRGQGNSPLHF. The CDR3 DNA reads TGCGCCAGCAGCCGGGGACAGGGGAACTCACCCCTCCACTTT.

This clone was seen just once. This chain uses TRBV6-2 or TRBV6-3 with TRBJ1-4; tentative D call: TRBD1 (5 bases). Germline V gene lookup returns CDR1 MNHEY and CDR2 SVGEGT. The ends were cut back, 2 bases at V and 0 bases at J, with 16 bases in the middle. The CDR3 totals 18 residues. Here the CDR3 reads CASSYQRQIRSTNEKLFF. CDR3 in DNA: TGTGCCAGCAGTTACCAAAGACAGATTCGTTCAACTAATGAAAAACTGTTTTTT.

About this clone itself: Germline and junction disagree at one end, which may indicate a read error. The rearrangement links TRBV7-8 to TRBJ2-7; TRBD1 aligns across 7 bases. CDR1 and CDR2 from the germline V gene are SGHVS and FQNEAQ. The CDR3 consists of 15 residues. Written as DNA, the CDR3 is TGTGCCAGCAGCCGAGAGGGGGCGCCGGGCTACGAGCGGTACTTC. Amino acid sequence: CASSREGAPGYERYF.

The rearrangement uses TRBV28 and TRBJ2-2, with 12 bases matching TRBD2. V shed 11 bases, J shed 5 bases, and the junction held 18 bases outside the gene matches. The CDR3 sequence is 18 residues long. The germline CDR1 and CDR2 sequences are MDHEN and SYDVKM. The CDR3 spells CASKGLAGTRHLTGELFF. DNA of the CDR3: TGTGCCTCCAAGGGACTAGCGGGCACTCGGCACCTAACCGGGGAGCTGTTTTTT. Full variable domain (rest looked up from reference TRBV28 and TRBJ2-2): DVKVTQSSRYLVKRTGEKVFLECVQDMDHENMFWYRQDPGLGLRLIYFSYDVKMKEKGDIPEGYSVSREKKERFSLILESASTNQTSMYLCASKGLAGTRHLTGELFFGEGSRLTVL.

This chain joins TRBV10-3 and TRBJ1-5; 9 bases are shared with TRBD1. CDR3 length: 15 residues. The V segment lost 5 bases and the J segment 3 bases; nucleotides outside the gene matches: 5. Germline CDR1 is ENHRY and CDR2 is SYGVKD. This chain's CDR3 is CAISPGTGFNQPQHF. CDR3 DNA: TGTGCCATCAGTCCCGGGACAGGGTTCAATCAGCCCCAGCATTTT.

The chain uses TRBV19 and TRBJ1-1; the match to TRBD1 covers 7 bases. The J segment lost 4 bases and the V segment lost 10 bases, leaving 9 bases of the junction unmatched. This CDR3 has 13 residues. CDR1 and CDR2 (germline): LNHDA, SQIVND (reference sequence). CDR3 in DNA: TGTGCCACTGAAGGGACAGACCGCACTGAAGCTTTCTTT. This sequence encodes CATEGTDRTEAFF.

This clone was detected a few times. The J gene is TRBJ1-6, the V gene TRBV10-3; 11 positions agree with TRBD1. The CDR3 length is 15 residues. Germline lookup yields CDR1 ENHRY and CDR2 SYGVKD. J lost 10 bases, V lost 7 bases, and 9 bases had no gene match. The CDR3 DNA sequence: TGTGCCATCAAACTCGGGACAGGGGGAGGGTCACCCCTCCACTTT. Its translation: CAIKLGTGGGSPLHF.

This chain links TRBV7-9 with TRBJ2-1; 8 bases are shared with TRBD1. In germline, CDR1 is SEHNR, CDR2 FQNEAQ (reference sequence). The CDR3 runs to 11 residues. The V gene end was trimmed by 3 bases and the J gene end by 12 bases; junction bases not matched to a gene: 1. The CDR3 nucleotides read TGTGCCAGCAGCTTCGACAGGGGGCAGTTCTTC. This encodes CASSFDRGQFF. Using reference TRBV7-9 and TRBJ2-1 for the parts outside the CDR3, the full variable domain is DTGVSQNPRHKITKRGQNVTFRCDPISEHNRLYWYRQTLGQGPEFLTYFQNEAQLEKSRLLSDRFSAERPKGSFSTLEIQRTEQGDSAMYLCASSFDRGQFFGPGTRLTVL.

This clone showed up just a few times. This chain connects TRBV13 to TRBJ1-1; D is possibly TRBD1 (6 bases). The CDR3 has 14 residues. The germline V gene encodes CDR1 PRHDT and CDR2 FYEKMQ (reference sequence). With 4 bases removed from V and 7 bases from J, the gap between germline ends came to 16 bases. The CDR3 region is CASSSTGYGVEAFF. DNA for the CDR3: TGTGCCAGCAGCTCCACAGGGTATGGGGTTGAAGCTTTCTTT.

The chain joins TRBV11-2 to TRBJ1-5, with TRBD1 matching over 8 bases. The CDR3 length is 13 residues. With V trimmed by 8 bases and J by 8 bases, 8 bases remained unmatched. CDR1 is SGHAT, CDR2 FQNNGV, per germline. This CDR3 is CASGQGLVEPQHF. CDR3 bases: TGTGCCAGCGGACAGGGTTTGGTGGAGCCCCAGCATTTT.

The chain uses TRBV10-3 and TRBJ1-5, with TRBD1 identical over 7 bases. Germline assignment: CDR1 ENHRY and CDR2 SYGVKD. The CDR3 is 15 amino acids. Losses at the gene ends were 6 bases for V and 6 bases for J; bases not matched to a gene: 11. CDR3 sequence: CAISQGETGSQPQHF. The CDR3 nucleotides read TGTGCCATCAGCCAAGGAGAGACAGGGAGTCAGCCCCAGCATTTT.

The V gene is TRBV7-8, the J gene TRBJ1-3, with no clear D. The CDR3 consists of 16 residues. Per the germline V gene, CDR1 is SGHVS and CDR2 is FQNEAQ. Trimming cost V 3 bases and J 0 bases, with 12 bases left between them. The CDR3 DNA reads as TGTGCCAGCAGCTTTTATTTGTTGAGCTCTGGAAACACCATATATTTT. Residues: CASSFYLLSSGNTIYF.

The rearrangement uses TRBV28 and TRBJ2-1, with D perhaps matching TRBD2 (5 bases). Per the germline V gene, CDR1 is MDHEN and CDR2 is SYDVKM. V lost 2 bases and J 5 bases, leaving 13 bases between the germline ends. The CDR3 sequence is 15 residues long. DNA of the CDR3: TGTGCCAGCAGTTTAATCGGCGGGCCCCACAATGAGCAGTTCTTC. It translates to CASSLIGGPHNEQFF.

The chain joins TRBV7-2 to TRBJ1-1; D is ambiguous. Trimming left V 4 bases short and J 1 base short, with 13 bases between. This CDR3 is 15 amino acids long. Germline CDR1 and CDR2: SGHTA and FQGNSA. The CDR3 coding sequence is TGTGCCAGCAGCTATCCCCCGGGGTCGAACACTGAAGCTTTCTTT. Its protein product is CASSYPPGSNTEAFF.

The gene calls are TRBV7-3 and TRBJ1-2, with 7 bases aligning to TRBD1. The CDR3 spans 15 residues. From germline, CDR1 is SGHTA and CDR2 FQGTGA. V dropped 0 bases and J dropped 5; count of bases not matched to a gene: 6. The CDR3 DNA follows: TGTGCCAGCAGCTTAACGGGACAGTCGGCGTATGGCTACACCTTC. This sequence encodes CASSLTGQSAYGYTF.

CDR3 amino acids: CASSQERGLTNYGYTF. In DNA form, the CDR3 reads TGCGCCAGCAGCCAGGAGCGGGGACTGACTAACTATGGCTACACCTTC. V usage is TRBV4-1 and J usage is TRBJ1-2; maybe TRBD1 (5 bases). The V end lost 3 bases, the J end lost 0 bases, and 14 bases lay between the germline ends. This CDR3 contains 16 residues. Germline-derived CDR1 and CDR2 are MGHRA and YSYEKL.